These 6 T cell receptor beta chains came from one sample sequenced in a study of T cell responses to AZD1222 COVID-19 vaccine. Assay used: immunoSEQ multiplex PCR; TCRdb lists only in-frame clones, some missing. Of approximately 130,000 clones listed, 86% are singletons. The input for sequencing was peripheral blood, taken 28 days after the second AZD1222 dose. Receptor source: an adult who received the AZD1222 COVID-19 vaccine.

V gene TRBV9 combines with J gene TRBJ1-1; 7 bases are shared with TRBD1. CDR1 and CDR2 (germline): SGDLS, YYNGEE. Trimming cost V 4 bases and J 4 bases; bases outside gene matches: 4. This CDR3 is 13 amino acids long. The CDR3 coding sequence is TGTGCCAGCAGCAAAGGGGGCGGCACTGAAGCTTTCTTT. It specifies CASSKGGGTEAFF. Filled out from reference TRBV9 and TRBJ1-1, the complete variable domain reads DSGVTQTPKHLITATGQRVTLRCSPRSGDLSVYWYQQSLDQGLQFLIQYYNGEERAKGNILERFSAQQFPDLHSELNLSSLELGDSALYFCASSKGGGTEAFFGQGTRLTVV.

This chain links TRBV5-4 with TRBJ2-7; D is uncertain. Trimming removed 4 bases at V and 3 bases at J, with 8 bases between. CDR3 length: 12 residues. Germline values: CDR1 SGHNT, CDR2 YYREEE (reference sequence). The CDR3 region has the DNA TGTGCCAGCAGCCCAGACGGCTACGAGCAGTACTTC. The encoded protein is CASSPDGYEQYF.

The CDR3 sequence: CASRSYSNQPQHF. The CDR3 nucleotides are TGTGCCAGCAGATCGTATAGCAATCAGCCCCAGCATTTT. J is TRBJ1-5 and V is TRBV6-5; D not resolved. The germline V gene has CDR1 MNHEY and CDR2 SVGAGI. Trimming removed 6 bases from V and 0 bases from J, with 6 bases in between. The CDR3 is made up of 13 amino acids.

V gene TRBV11-1 combines with J gene TRBJ1-2; D unclear. CDR3 length: 15 amino acids. The germline V gene has CDR1 SGHAT and CDR2 FQDESV (reference sequence). Trimming shortened V by 3 bases and J by 5 bases, and 16 bases separated the two germline ends. The CDR3 nucleotides read TGTGCCAGCAGCTTGACATCTGAGGGCCGGTATGGCTACACCTTC. It encodes CASSLTSEGRYGYTF.

The genes are TRBV6-2 or TRBV6-3 and TRBJ2-3; D tentatively reads TRBD1 or TRBD2 (5 bases each). The CDR3 is 15 residues long. Germline V gene lookup returns CDR1 MNHEY and CDR2 SVGEGT. Between the trimmed V and J ends, which lost 0 bases and 2 bases, there was a span of 9 bases. Written as DNA, the CDR3 is TGTGCCAGCAGTTACTCCTGGGGACCCACAGATACGCAGTATTTT. This sequence encodes CASSYSWGPTDTQYF.

In its sample, this clone was seen once. CDR3 sequence reads: CASSLTTGGPEAFF. The CDR3 DNA is TGTGCCAGCAGCTTAACGACGGGTGGTCCTGAAGCTTTCTTT. The chain recombines TRBV7-2 with TRBJ1-1; no clear D. Germline V gene data show CDR1 as SGHTA and CDR2 as FQGNSA. V was cut by 2 bases and J by 6 bases, with 13 bases left in between. The CDR3 loop spans 14 amino acids.